The 10 T cell receptor beta chains below were found in one sample sequenced in a study of OX40 agonist ivuxolimab in advanced cancers. Sequenced by immunoSEQ multiplex PCR; TCRdb stores in-frame clones only, minus some. The table records fewer than 50,000 clones, around 90% of them present only once. The sequencing here drew on CD4+ or CD8+ T cells sorted from blood, taken in a trial of the OX40 agonist ivuxolimab. The receptor set was obtained from an adult with an advanced solid tumor such as melanoma, head and neck, liver or kidney cancer.

This sequence joins TRBV28 and TRBJ2-7; D remains unclear. Per the germline V gene, CDR1 is MDHEN and CDR2 is SYDVKM. The ends were cut back, 5 bases at V and 2 bases at J, with 13 bases in the middle. This CDR3 has 14 residues. For the CDR3, the DNA is TGTGCCAGCAGTGGGCTAGTGGGGACCTACGAGCAGTACTTC. This encodes CASSGLVGTYEQYF.

The chain combines TRBV27 with TRBJ2-6, with D unclear. This CDR3 contains 14 residues. V lost 5 bases to trimming and J lost 0 bases, with 5 bases between them. In germline, CDR1 is MNHEY, CDR2 SMNVEV (reference sequence). CDR3 sequence reads: CASSDLSGANVLTF. The CDR3 nucleotides read TGTGCCAGCAGTGATCTCTCTGGGGCCAACGTCCTGACTTTC.

The sample holds one count of this clone. This chain connects TRBV11-1 to TRBJ1-2, with 9 bases that match TRBD1. J gave up 5 bases and V 5 bases, and 18 bases lay outside the gene matches. Germline-derived CDR1 and CDR2 are SGHAT and FQDESV (reference sequence). The CDR3 consists of 18 residues. This CDR3 reads CASSKFSGTGPPEYGYTF. As DNA, the CDR3 is TGTGCCAGCAGCAAGTTTTCCGGGACAGGGCCTCCGGAGTATGGCTACACCTTC.

The chain employs TRBV5-4 and TRBJ2-7; TRBD2 matches 8 bases. The germline gives CDR1 SGHNT, CDR2 YYREEE (reference sequence). The CDR3 sequence is 14 residues long. After removal of 4 bases from V and 5 bases from J, the junction contained 8 bases not matched to a gene. The CDR3 bases are TGTGCCAGCAGCGAGGAAGCGGGAGTGGACGAGCAGTACTTC. Translation: CASSEEAGVDEQYF. Using reference TRBV5-4 and TRBJ2-7 for the parts outside the CDR3, the full variable domain is ETGVTQSPTHLIKTRGQQVTLRCSSQSGHNTVSWYQQALGQGPQFIFQYYREEENGRGNFPPRFSGLQFPNYSSELNVNALELDDSALYLCASSEEAGVDEQYFGPGTRLTVT.

The rearrangement links TRBV6-6 to TRBJ1-2; D possibly corresponds to TRBD1 (6 bases). Germline CDR1 MNHNY, CDR2 SVGAGI (reference sequence). Trimming stripped 4 bases from V and 2 bases from J, with 17 bases between. This CDR3 is built from 16 residues. The chain's CDR3 is CASSFRDNGPNYGYTF. DNA for the CDR3: TGTGCCAGCAGTTTCCGGGACAACGGGCCGAACTATGGCTACACCTTC.

CDR3 residues: CATSTDRVNTEAFF. The CDR3 DNA sequence: TGTGCCACCTCGACCGACAGGGTGAACACTGAAGCTTTCTTT. The chain has TRBV19 and TRBJ1-1; 7 positions match TRBD1. The CDR3 is 14 amino acids. Germline values: CDR1 LNHDA, CDR2 SQIVND (reference sequence). Losses at the gene ends were 10 bases for V and 0 bases for J; bases not matched to a gene: 8.

The CDR3 sequence: CASIIRDTHNQPQHF. CDR3 sequence (DNA): TGTGCCAGCATCATCCGGGACACCCACAATCAGCCCCAGCATTTT. V gene TRBV6-5 combines with J gene TRBJ1-5, with D possibly matching TRBD1 (6 bases). Trimming removed 7 bases from V and 3 bases from J, with 16 bases in between. Germline CDR1 is MNHEY and CDR2 is SVGAGI. The CDR3 covers 15 residues.

This clone was recorded a few times. The chain couples TRBV18 to TRBJ1-3; 8 nucleotides line up with TRBD1. Germline CDR1 and CDR2: KGHSH and LQKENI. The CDR3 has 14 residues. The ends lost 3 bases at V and 4 bases at J; junction bases unmatched: 2. CDR3 in DNA: TGTGCCAGCTCACCCGGACAGGGCGGAAACACCATATATTTT. As protein: CASSPGQGGNTIYF.

This clone has a single count. The chain employs TRBV5-1 and TRBJ1-1; no definite D call. CDR1 and CDR2 (germline): SGHRS, YFSETQ. With 3 bases removed from V and 0 bases from J, the gap between germline ends came to 12 bases. This CDR3 has 15 residues. Here the CDR3 reads CASSWRGGMNTEAFF. The CDR3 nucleotides are TGCGCCAGCAGCTGGAGAGGCGGGATGAACACTGAAGCTTTCTTT.

The V gene is TRBV15, the J gene TRBJ2-7; D is possibly TRBD1 or TRBD2 (5 bases each). Germline loops: CDR1 LNHNV, CDR2 YYDKDF (reference sequence). V lost 5 bases, J lost 0 bases, and 17 bases lay in between. The CDR3 sequence is 16 residues long. This CDR3 is CATSATTQASSYEQYF. Here the CDR3 DNA reads TGTGCCACCAGCGCGACTACACAGGCTAGCTCCTACGAGCAGTACTTC.